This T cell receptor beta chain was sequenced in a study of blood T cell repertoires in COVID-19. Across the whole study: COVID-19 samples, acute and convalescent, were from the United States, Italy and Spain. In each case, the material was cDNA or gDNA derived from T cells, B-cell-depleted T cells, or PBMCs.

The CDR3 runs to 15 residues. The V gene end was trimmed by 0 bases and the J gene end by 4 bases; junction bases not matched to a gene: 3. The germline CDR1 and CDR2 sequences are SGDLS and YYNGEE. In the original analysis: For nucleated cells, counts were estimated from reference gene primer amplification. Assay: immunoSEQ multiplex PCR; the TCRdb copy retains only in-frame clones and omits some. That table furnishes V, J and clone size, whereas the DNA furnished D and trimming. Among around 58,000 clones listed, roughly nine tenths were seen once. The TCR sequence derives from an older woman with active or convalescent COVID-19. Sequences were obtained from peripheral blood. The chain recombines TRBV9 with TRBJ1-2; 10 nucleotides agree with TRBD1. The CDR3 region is CASSVGTGGGYGYTF. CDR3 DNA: TGTGCCAGCAGCGTAGGGACAGGGGGAGGCTATGGCTACACCTTC.